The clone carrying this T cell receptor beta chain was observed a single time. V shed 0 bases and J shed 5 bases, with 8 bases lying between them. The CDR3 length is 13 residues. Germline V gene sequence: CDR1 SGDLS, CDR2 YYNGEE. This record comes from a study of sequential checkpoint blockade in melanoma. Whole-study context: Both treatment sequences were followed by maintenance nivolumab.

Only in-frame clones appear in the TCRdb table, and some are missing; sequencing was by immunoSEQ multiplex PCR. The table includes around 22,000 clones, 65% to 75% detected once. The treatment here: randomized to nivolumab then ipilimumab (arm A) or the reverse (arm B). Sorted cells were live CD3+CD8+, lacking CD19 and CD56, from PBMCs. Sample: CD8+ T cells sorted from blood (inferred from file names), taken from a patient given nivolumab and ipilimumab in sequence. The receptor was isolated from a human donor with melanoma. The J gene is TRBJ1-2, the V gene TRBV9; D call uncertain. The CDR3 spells CASSVATEYGYTF. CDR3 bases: TGTGCCAGCAGCGTAGCTACGGAGTATGGCTACACCTTC.